This TCR beta chain originates from a study of tumor-infiltrating lymphocytes in primary liver carcinoma. In the study overall: Primary liver carcinoma in the patients was surgically resected. Patients included men and women of 30 to 69 years.

Out of unsorted whole blood came the blood RNA, and germline DNA was extracted as well. With chronic HBV infection, the patients were also treatment-naive. Reverse transcription of 500 to 650 ng total RNA with a constant-region primer produced TCR beta cDNA. Three nested multiplex PCR rounds, a slightly modified ARM-PCR, produced the libraries for TCR beta. PCR rounds one and two used TRBV1-TRBV30 forward primers with a C-beta reverse primer for roughly 10 cycles each. One entry per CDR3 protein results from TCRdb running MiXCR on the multiplex PCR reads. The sample lists about 310,000 distinct CDR3 sequences; 58% were seen once. As concerns this clonotype: What it recognizes is unknown. A clone one base away is much larger, so this may be a read error.

CDR1 is SQVTM, CDR2 ANQGSEA, per germline. V was trimmed by 4 bases and J by 8 bases, leaving 12 bases between them. CDR3 length: 13 residues. Overall study findings and caveats: Owing to bulk unsorted samples, no comparison was made between CD4+ and CD8+ repertoires.

Sequenced material: peripheral blood. V is TRBV29-1 and J is TRBJ1-6; D perhaps matches TRBD1 (6 bases). The sequence came from a woman aged 25 to 45 with primary liver carcinoma and hepatitis B virus infection. The CDR3 protein is CSVATGQDSPLHF. The CDR3, as DNA: TGCAGCGTTGCGACAGGTCAGGATTCACCCCTCCACTTT.